The 30 T cell receptor beta chains in this list originate from one sample, sequenced in a study of Graves' ophthalmopathy and Graves' hyperthyroidism. RNA transcripts yielded amplified TCR beta CDR3 regions. An opening RT-PCR round employed HTBI primers and preceded a second-round multiplex PCR. TCRdb analysed the multiplex PCR reads with MiXCR anew, one entry per CDR3 protein. The sample yields roughly 39,000 distinct CDR3 sequences, about 50% seen once. The source material was peripheral blood. Every receptor here comes from an adult woman with stable Graves' hyperthyroidism.

V and J are TRBV7-8 and TRBJ1-5, with no clear D. Germline CDR1 and CDR2: SGHVS and FQNEAQ. The CDR3 covers 15 residues. V was pared by 5 bases and J by 0 bases, with 11 bases between. The CDR3 reads CASSPPGPSNQPQHF. As DNA, the CDR3 is TGTGCCAGCAGCCCACCGGGCCCTAGCAATCAGCCCCAGCATTTT.

This clonotype appeared a single time. This chain links TRBV4-1 with TRBJ1-5; 12 nucleotides agree with TRBD1. Per the germline V gene, CDR1 is MGHRA and CDR2 is YSYEKL. This CDR3 comprises 17 residues. J was trimmed by 0 bases and V by 7 bases; bases with no gene match: 7. DNA for the CDR3: TGCGCCAGCACCGGGACAGGGGGCTTTTCTAGCAATCAGCCCCAGCATTTT. Residues: CASTGTGGFSSNQPQHF.

This clonotype was observed many times. The genes are TRBV7-9 and TRBJ1-2; 8 positions match TRBD1. CDR3 length: 16 amino acids. CDR1 is SEHNR and CDR2 is FQNEAQ in the germline V gene (reference sequence). V lost 5 bases and J lost 4; bases outside the gene matches: 12. CDR3 in amino acids: CASSPDWDRPLYGYTF. The CDR3 region has the DNA TGTGCCAGCAGCCCCGATTGGGACAGGCCTCTCTATGGCTACACCTTC.

In its sample, this clonotype is medium-sized. V usage is TRBV29-1 and J usage is TRBJ2-7, with 7 nucleotides matching TRBD1. Trimming cost V 7 bases and J 5 bases; bases outside gene matches: 11. Germline V lookup: CDR1 SQVTM, CDR2 ANQGSEA. The CDR3 extends over 13 amino acids. The CDR3 spells CSAHRQGSHEQYF. The CDR3 DNA reads TGCAGCGCACACAGACAGGGATCCCACGAGCAGTACTTC.

Comments on this clonotype: A much larger clone lies a single base off, so this may be a read error. The J gene is TRBJ1-3, the V gene TRBV3-1; a weak D match, TRBD1 (6 bases). Germline CDR1 is LGHDT and CDR2 is YNNKEL (reference sequence). This CDR3 is 16 amino acids long. Here the CDR3 reads CASSGGPTGRGNTTYF. The CDR3 coding sequence is TGTGCCAGCAGCGGGGGCCCTACAGGGAGAGGAAACACCACATATTTT.

The V gene is TRBV7-6, the J gene TRBJ2-2; D not resolved. V lost 1 base and J 1 base, leaving 7 bases between the germline ends. Germline V lookup: CDR1 SGHVS, CDR2 FNYEAQ. The CDR3 is made up of 15 amino acids. The CDR3 loop reads CASSLEAVNTGELFF. CDR3 DNA sequence: TGTGCCAGCAGCTTAGAGGCGGTGAACACCGGGGAGCTGTTTTTT.

Remarks on this clonotype: An end of the junction does not agree with germline; a read error may underlie this. The chain is built from TRBV5-6 and TRBJ1-1; TRBD1 aligns across 8 bases. Germline CDR1 is SGHDT and CDR2 is YYEEEE. The CDR3 loop spans 16 amino acids. CDR3 bases: TGTGCCAGCAGCTTGGGGGCAGGGGGCAAGAACACTGTAGCTTCCTTT. This sequence encodes CASSLGAGGKNTVASF.

This clonotype was recorded many times. The CDR3 spells CASSPSAGTYEQYF. In DNA, the CDR3 is TGTGCCAGCAGCCCCTCAGCGGGGACGTACGAGCAGTACTTC. The V gene is TRBV3-1, the J gene TRBJ2-7; 7 bases match TRBD2. The V gene end was trimmed by 4 bases and the J gene end by 4 bases; junction bases not matched to a gene: 7. This CDR3 region has 14 residues. Germline values: CDR1 LGHDT, CDR2 YNNKEL (reference sequence).

The chain employs TRBV20-1 and TRBJ2-7; 8 bases are a match to TRBD2. CDR1 is DFQATT, CDR2 SNEGSKA, per germline (reference sequence). CDR3 length equals 15 residues. V lost 1 base and J lost 2; bases outside the gene matches: 7. In nucleotides, the CDR3 is TGCAGTGCTAGAGCTTCCGGGGGGGGGGCCTACGAGCAGTACTTC. This codes for CSARASGGGAYEQYF.

V is TRBV25-1 and J is TRBJ1-1, with a possible D match to TRBD1 (6 bases). Germline V gives CDR1 MGHDK, CDR2 SYGVNS. The CDR3 loop spans 17 amino acids. The V and J ends lost 1 base and 3 bases respectively, with 18 bases between them. The CDR3 coding sequence is TGTGCCAGCAGTGAATGGGGCAGGGGATATGTGGACACTGAAGCTTTCTTT. Amino acids: CASSEWGRGYVDTEAFF.

This clonotype was seen many times. This chain uses TRBV29-1 with TRBJ1-1; D not certain. V lost 7 bases to trimming and J lost 0 bases, with 9 bases between them. Germline CDR1 and CDR2: SQVTM and ANQGSEA. The CDR3 consists of 12 residues. CDR3 sequence (DNA): TGCAGCGCTACGAATTTGAACACTGAAGCTTTCTTT. This codes for CSATNLNTEAFF. The variable domain in full, completed from reference TRBV29-1 and TRBJ1-1, reads SAVISQKPSRDICQRGTSLTIQCQVDSQVTMMFWYRQQPGQSLTLIATANQGSEATYESGFVIDKFPISRPNLTFSTLTVSNMSPEDSSIYLCSATNLNTEAFFGQGTRLTVV.

In its sample, this clonotype was seen many times. The V gene is TRBV11-2, the J gene TRBJ1-2, with D unclear. This CDR3 has 14 residues. Per the germline V gene, CDR1 is SGHAT and CDR2 is FQNNGV. Trimming removed 7 bases at V and 1 base at J, with 13 bases between. CDR3 DNA: TGTGCCAGCACCCCCGACGGGTATAACTATGGCTACACCTTC. Translation gives CASTPDGYNYGYTF. The variable domain in full, completed from reference TRBV11-2 and TRBJ1-2, reads EAGVAQSPRYKIIEKRQSVAFWCNPISGHATLYWYQQILGQGPKLLIQFQNNGVVDDSQLPKDRFSAERLKGVDSTLKIQPAKLEDSAVYLCASTPDGYNYGYTFGSGTRLTVV.

The chain is built from TRBV29-1 and TRBJ2-7; 7 nucleotides align to TRBD2. In germline, CDR1 is SQVTM, CDR2 ANQGSEA. The CDR3 runs to 12 residues. Germline trimming cut 6 bases from V and 3 bases from J; bases unmatched to any gene: 5. The CDR3: CSVLAEHYEQYF. The DNA for the CDR3 is TGCAGCGTCCTAGCGGAGCACTACGAGCAGTACTTC.

With respect to this clonotype: One junction end disagrees with the germline gene, perhaps due to a read error. The rearrangement joins TRBV7-3 to TRBJ2-7, with TRBD1 identical over 7 bases. CDR3 length: 15 residues. Germline lookup yields CDR1 SGHTA and CDR2 FQGTGA. This CDR3 is CASTSGDRLFYEQCF. The CDR3 region has the DNA TGTGCCAGCACCTCCGGGGACAGACTTTTCTACGAGCAGTGCTTC.

This clonotype was picked up many times. Written as DNA, the CDR3 is TGCAGTGCTCTTTACCAGGGAAACACCGGGGAGCTGTTTTTT. As protein: CSALYQGNTGELFF. The V gene is TRBV20-1, the J gene TRBJ2-2; D may be TRBD1 (5 bases). V lost 5 bases and J lost 2, with 12 bases in between. This CDR3 is 14 amino acids long. Germline CDR1 reads DFQATT; CDR2 reads SNEGSKA (reference sequence).

The chain uses TRBV10-3 and TRBJ2-5, with TRBD2 identical over 10 bases. V gave up 5 bases and J gave up 1 base; unmatched junction bases: 4. The CDR3 runs to 15 residues. CDR1 and CDR2 (germline): ENHRY, SYGVKD. CDR3 sequence: CAISPSGRPQETQYF. CDR3 DNA sequence: TGTGCCATCAGTCCTAGCGGGAGACCCCAAGAGACCCAGTACTTC.

On this clonotype: A much larger clone lies one base from this, so it may be a read error. J is TRBJ1-1 and V is TRBV6-5; no definite D call. Looked up from germline, CDR1 is MNHEY and CDR2 is SVGAGI. This CDR3 has 11 amino acids. Between the trimmed V and J ends, which lost 5 bases and 8 bases, there was a span of 9 bases. The CDR3 DNA sequence: TGTGCCAGCAGTGAAGGAGGCGAAGCTTTCTTT. It specifies CASSEGGEAFF.

V gene TRBV7-2 combines with J gene TRBJ1-1, with 12 positions matching TRBD1. CDR1 is SGHTA, CDR2 FQGNSA, per germline. This CDR3 comprises 19 residues. J lost 4 bases, V lost 3 bases, and 15 bases had no gene match. CDR3 in amino acids: CASSFTGTGGGLRGTEAFF. CDR3 DNA sequence: TGTGCCAGCAGCTTTACCGGGACAGGGGGCGGACTCAGGGGCACTGAAGCTTTCTTT.

This clonotype came up many times. The V gene is TRBV5-1, the J gene TRBJ1-3, with D unresolved. There are 16 residues in the CDR3. V was cut by 0 bases and J by 2 bases, with 12 bases left in between. Germline V gene sequence: CDR1 SGHRS, CDR2 YFSETQ. CDR3 region: CASSLEAMGAGNTIYF. The CDR3 region has the DNA TGCGCCAGCAGCTTGGAAGCGATGGGTGCTGGAAACACCATATATTTT.

The chain links TRBV5-4 to TRBJ1-5; 8 bases are a match to TRBD1. Germline CDR1 SGHNT, CDR2 YYREEE (reference sequence). The CDR3 runs to 14 residues. The J segment lost 4 bases and the V segment lost 3 bases, leaving 3 bases of the junction unmatched. CDR3 in DNA: TGTGCCAGCAGCTATGGGACAGGAAATCAGCCCCAGCATTTT. Translating gives CASSYGTGNQPQHF. The whole variable domain, remainder taken from reference TRBV5-4 and TRBJ1-5, is ETGVTQSPTHLIKTRGQQVTLRCSSQSGHNTVSWYQQALGQGPQFIFQYYREEENGRGNFPPRFSGLQFPNYSSELNVNALELDDSALYLCASSYGTGNQPQHFGDGTRLSIL.

This clonotype appeared many times. The chain couples TRBV10-1 to TRBJ2-3; D unclear. Germline V gene data show CDR1 as WNHNN and CDR2 as SYGVQD (reference sequence). V was shortened by 6 bases and J by 2 bases, with 12 bases between the two germline ends. The CDR3 has 14 residues. The CDR3 region is CASSPRAFTDTQYF. The CDR3 DNA sequence: TGCGCCAGCAGCCCCCGGGCATTCACAGATACGCAGTATTTT.

This chain uses TRBV6-5 with TRBJ2-3; D gene uncertain. CDR1 is MNHEY and CDR2 is SVGAGI in the germline V gene. The CDR3 is made up of 17 amino acids. The V gene lost 0 bases and the J gene lost 1 base, with 14 bases spanning the gap. The chain's CDR3 is CASSYSRGPSGTDTQYF. CDR3 coding DNA: TGTGCCAGCAGTTACTCTCGCGGCCCCAGTGGCACAGATACGCAGTATTTT.

This clonotype was counted at least ten times. The V and J genes are TRBV6-5 and TRBJ2-2, with TRBD2 matching 8 bases. Trimming removed 5 bases from V and 4 bases from J; junction bases left unmatched: 9. The CDR3 is made up of 16 amino acids. Germline V gene data show CDR1 as MNHEY and CDR2 as SVGAGI. The CDR3 region is CASSPPGLAGTGELFF. CDR3 nucleotide sequence: TGTGCCAGCAGTCCCCCCGGACTAGCAGGCACCGGGGAGCTGTTTTTT.

The chain combines TRBV10-3 with TRBJ1-2; 7 bases agree with TRBD1. V gave up 0 bases and J gave up 8 bases; unmatched junction bases: 9. The CDR3 is 15 residues long. Germline V gene data show CDR1 as ENHRY and CDR2 as SYGVKD. Here the CDR3 reads CAISESRGLGSGYTF. For the CDR3, the DNA is TGTGCCATCAGTGAGTCAAGGGGGCTGGGATCGGGCTACACCTTC.

In its sample, this clonotype was seen many times. The chain uses TRBV5-1 and TRBJ1-4; D is possibly TRBD1 (6 bases). This CDR3 is built from 17 residues. The germline gives CDR1 SGHRS, CDR2 YFSETQ. Trimming removed 2 bases at V and 1 base at J, with 15 bases between. The CDR3, as DNA: TGCGCCAGCAGCTTTACCCAGGGGATGGTAACTAATGAAAAACTGTTTTTT. Translation: CASSFTQGMVTNEKLFF. The whole variable domain, remainder taken from reference TRBV5-1 and TRBJ1-4, is KAGVTQTPRYLIKTRGQQVTLSCSPISGHRSVSWYQQTPGQGLQFLFEYFSETQRNKGNFPGRFSGRQFSNSRSEMNVSTLELGDSALYLCASSFTQGMVTNEKLFFGSGTQLSVL.

The chain is built from TRBV12-3 or TRBV12-4 and TRBJ1-5; TRBD1 matches at 8 bases. The CDR3 runs to 15 residues. The J segment lost 1 base and the V segment lost 5 bases, leaving 4 bases of the junction unmatched. The CDR3 nucleotides are TGTGCCAGCAGTGGGGGACAGGCCAGCAATCAGCCCCAGCATTTT. It is translated as CASSGGQASNQPQHF.

This clonotype was counted a single time. The chain carries TRBV12-3 or TRBV12-4 and TRBJ1-5, with 9 bases lining up with TRBD1. There are 15 residues in the CDR3. J gave up 1 base and V 3 bases, and 1 base lay outside the gene matches. The CDR3 coding sequence is TGTGCCAGCAGTTTGGGGACAGGGAGCAATCAGCCCCAGCATTTT. It specifies CASSLGTGSNQPQHF.

This clonotype came up a few times. DNA for the CDR3: TGTGCCAGCAGTCCCGGGACAGGCTCCTACGAGCAGTACTTC. Translating gives CASSPGTGSYEQYF. The chain carries TRBV7-8 and TRBJ2-7, with 8 positions matching TRBD1. CDR3 length: 14 amino acids. V dropped 6 bases and J dropped 0; count of bases not matched to a gene: 4. The germline CDR1 and CDR2 sequences are SGHVS and FQNEAQ. Supplemented by reference TRBV7-8 and TRBJ2-7, the full variable domain reads GAGVSQSPRYKVAKRGQDVALRCDPISGHVSLFWYQQALGQGPEFLTYFQNEAQLDKSGLPSDRFFAERPEGSVSTLKIQRTQQEDSAVYLCASSPGTGSYEQYFGPGTRLTVT.

The V call is TRBV24-1, the J call TRBJ1-1, with D possibly TRBD1 on 5 matching bases. V lost 7 bases and J lost 2, with 10 bases in between. The CDR3 extends over 13 amino acids. Germline V gives CDR1 KGHDR, CDR2 SFDVKD. CDR3: CATRDNTNTEAFF. In DNA, the CDR3 is TGTGCCACCAGGGACAATACAAACACTGAAGCTTTCTTT.

This clonotype was observed many times. The CDR3 region has the DNA TGTGCCTGGAGTTCCCCGGACAGGGGGATCTATGGCTACACCTTC. It specifies CAWSSPDRGIYGYTF. The rearrangement uses TRBV30 and TRBJ1-2; 10 bases map to TRBD1. Germline V lookup: CDR1 GTSNPN, CDR2 SVGIG (reference sequence). The CDR3 runs 15 residues. V gave up 2 bases and J gave up 4 bases; unmatched junction bases: 7.